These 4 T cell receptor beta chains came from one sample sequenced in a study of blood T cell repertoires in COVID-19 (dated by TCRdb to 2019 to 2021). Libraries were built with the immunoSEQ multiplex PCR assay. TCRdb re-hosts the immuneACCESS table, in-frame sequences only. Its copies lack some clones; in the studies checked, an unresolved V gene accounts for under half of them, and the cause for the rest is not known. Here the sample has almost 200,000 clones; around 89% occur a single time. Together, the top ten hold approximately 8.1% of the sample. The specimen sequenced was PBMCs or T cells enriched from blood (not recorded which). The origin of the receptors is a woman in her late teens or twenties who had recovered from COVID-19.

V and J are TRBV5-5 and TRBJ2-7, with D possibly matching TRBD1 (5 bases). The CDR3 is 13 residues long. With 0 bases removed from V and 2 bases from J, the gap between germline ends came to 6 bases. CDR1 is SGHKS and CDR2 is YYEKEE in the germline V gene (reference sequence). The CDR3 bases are TGTGCCAGCAGCTTGGGGACACCCTACGAGCAGTACTTC. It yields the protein CASSLGTPYEQYF.

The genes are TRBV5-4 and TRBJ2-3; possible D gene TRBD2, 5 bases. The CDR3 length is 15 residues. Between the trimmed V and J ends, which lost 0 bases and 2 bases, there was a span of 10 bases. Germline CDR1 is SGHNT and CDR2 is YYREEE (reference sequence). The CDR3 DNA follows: TGTGCCAGCAGCTTGGGAGGGCCGCTCACAGATACGCAGTATTTT. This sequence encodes CASSLGGPLTDTQYF.

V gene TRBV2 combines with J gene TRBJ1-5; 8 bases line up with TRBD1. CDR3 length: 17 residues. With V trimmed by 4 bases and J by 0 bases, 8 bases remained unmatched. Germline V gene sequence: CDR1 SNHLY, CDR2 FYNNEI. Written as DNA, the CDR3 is TGTGCCAGCAGTGGACGACCGGGACAGGTTAGCAATCAGCCCCAGCATTTT. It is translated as CASSGRPGQVSNQPQHF. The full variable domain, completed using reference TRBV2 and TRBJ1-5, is EPEVTQTPSHQVTQMGQEVILRCVPISNHLYFYWYRQILGQKVEFLVSFYNNEISEKSEIFDDQFSVERPDGSNFTLKIRSTKLEDSAMYFCASSGRPGQVSNQPQHFGDGTRLSIL.

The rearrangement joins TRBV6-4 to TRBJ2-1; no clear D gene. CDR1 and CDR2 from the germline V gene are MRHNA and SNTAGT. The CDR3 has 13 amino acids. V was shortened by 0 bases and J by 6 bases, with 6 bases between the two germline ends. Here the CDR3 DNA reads TGTGCCAGCAGTGACTCACAGTTCAATGAGCAGTTCTTC. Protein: CASSDSQFNEQFF.